The clone carrying this T cell receptor beta chain occurred a few times. Its antigen is as yet unknown. This record comes from a study of molecular identifiers for immune sequencing clone quantification. Study-wide findings and caveats: Over 97% of effector molecules, yet under 1% of naive-cell molecules, were held by clones above 20 RNA copies.

The use of previously described methods and listed TCR primers produced the bulk TCR libraries. TCRdb recomputed calls from the PCR reads with MiXCR, one row per CDR3 protein. The top ten clones hold roughly 0.9% of a sample with about 640,000 distinct CDR3 sequences, approximately 20% of them seen once. Trimming stripped 5 bases from V and 3 bases from J, with 14 bases between. This CDR3 is 14 amino acids long. The germline V gene has CDR1 SEHNR and CDR2 FQNEAQ (reference sequence). Sorting was used to obtain naive CD8 T cells (CD8+CD4-CCR7+CD45RA+). The gene calls are TRBV7-9 and TRBJ2-7, with D possibly being TRBD1 or TRBD2 (5 bases each). The TCR comes from a human donor in good health. Some libraries in this study had Jurkat cell RNA spiked in. The source material was naive CD8+ T cells from blood, with Jurkat cell RNA spiked in. Subset described: FACS-sorted CD8+CD4-CCR7+CD45RA+ naive T cells. For the CDR3, the DNA is TGTGCCAGCAGCCACCCCAGGGACCTCTACGAGCAGTACTTC. It translates to CASSHPRDLYEQYF.